The 30 T cell receptor beta chains in this list originate from one sample, sequenced in a study of identical twins. MiXCR, run by TCRdb on the 5' RACE reads, gives a single entry per CDR3 protein. The table includes hundreds of thousands of distinct CDR3 sequences, less than 7% detected once. The specimen sequenced was naive T cells sorted from blood. The source is a man aged 18 to 30 in good health.

This clonotype was recorded many times. The chain uses TRBV29-1 and TRBJ1-2; D gene uncertain. This CDR3 region has 12 residues. Trimming took 3 bases from V and 5 from J, leaving 10 bases between them. Germline CDR1 reads SQVTM; CDR2 reads ANQGSEA. The CDR3 DNA reads TGCAGCGTTGAGTATTCCGGGTATGGCTACACCTTC. As protein: CSVEYSGYGYTF.

Only a few counts were recorded for this clonotype. The J gene is TRBJ2-2, the V gene TRBV15; tentative D call: TRBD2 (5 bases). Germline V CDR1 and CDR2: LNHNV, YYDKDF (reference sequence). CDR3 length equals 16 residues. Trimming stripped 3 bases from V and 3 bases from J, with 14 bases between. CDR3 in amino acids: CATSSIFRGDTGELFF. CDR3 nucleotide sequence: TGTGCCACCAGCAGCATTTTCCGGGGTGACACCGGGGAGCTGTTTTTT.

In this sample, this clonotype turned up many times. This sequence joins TRBV6-1 and TRBJ2-7, with D uncertain. CDR3 length: 13 amino acids. The germline CDR1 and CDR2 sequences are MNHNS and SASEGT. V was cut by 0 bases and J by 6 bases, with 9 bases left in between. The CDR3 loop is CASSEALFSEQYV. CDR3 bases: TGTGCCAGCAGTGAAGCGCTGTTCTCCGAGCAGTACGTC.

This clonotype was seen at least ten times. The V and J genes are TRBV29-1 and TRBJ2-1; 7 bases fit TRBD2. The length of the CDR3 is 12 residues. With 7 bases clipped from V and 3 bases from J, the junction kept 3 bases outside the gene matches. The germline CDR1 and CDR2 sequences are SQVTM and ANQGSEA. This chain's CDR3 is CSAQRDYNEQFF. CDR3 sequence (DNA): TGCAGCGCCCAGCGGGACTACAATGAGCAGTTCTTC.

This clonotype appeared a few times. The chain is built from TRBV7-9 and TRBJ2-1, with 8 bases lining up with TRBD2. This CDR3 is 17 amino acids long. Germline V gene data show CDR1 as SEHNR and CDR2 as FQNEAQ (reference sequence). J gave up 2 bases and V 3 bases, and 9 bases lay outside the gene matches. The CDR3 spells CASSFLGGAGAYNEQFF. CDR3 nucleotides: TGTGCCAGCAGCTTCCTGGGAGGAGCGGGAGCCTACAATGAGCAGTTCTTC.

The V gene is TRBV2, the J gene TRBJ2-6, with TRBD2 matching 7 bases. The CDR3 has 15 amino acids. Germline loops: CDR1 SNHLY, CDR2 FYNNEI. V shed 3 bases, J shed 2 bases, and the junction held 1 base outside the gene matches. CDR3 in DNA: TGTGCCAGCAGTGATGGGGGGGCTGGGGCCAACGTCCTGACTTTC. This encodes CASSDGGAGANVLTF.

There are many counts of this clonotype. The CDR3 protein is CASSLARLQETQYF. DNA of the CDR3: TGTGCCAGCAGCTTAGCAAGACTACAAGAGACCCAGTACTTC. V is TRBV7-2 and J is TRBJ2-5; a weak D match, TRBD2 (5 bases). This CDR3 has 14 amino acids. From germline, CDR1 is SGHTA and CDR2 FQGNSA. V dropped 0 bases and J dropped 2 bases, with 7 bases sitting between them.

This clonotype was recorded at least ten times. This chain links TRBV7-3 with TRBJ1-1; D gene ambiguous. This CDR3 is 13 amino acids long. V dropped 2 bases and J dropped 5 bases, with 9 bases sitting between them. Germline values: CDR1 SGHTA, CDR2 FQGTGA. The DNA for the CDR3 is TGTGCCAGCAGCTTAGGTCGTACTACTGAAGCTTTCTTT. It codes for CASSLGRTTEAFF.

This clonotype appeared many times. The chain couples TRBV27 to TRBJ2-1, with 10 bases aligning to TRBD2. CDR1 MNHEY and CDR2 SMNVEV come from the germline V gene (reference sequence). Losses at the gene ends were 8 bases for V and 15 bases for J; bases not matched to a gene: 16. The CDR3 spans 14 residues. CDR3 nucleotides: TGTGCCAGCTGGGGGGGTAATAGCGGGAGGATGGGGTTCTTC. The encoded protein is CASWGGNSGRMGFF.

This clonotype turned up a few times. The V call is TRBV6-2 or TRBV6-3, the J call TRBJ1-2, with D hard to call. The V end lost 2 bases, the J end lost 8 bases, and 18 bases lay between the germline ends. In germline, CDR1 is MNHEY, CDR2 SVGEGT. The CDR3 has 15 amino acids. The CDR3 is CASSYAALAWSGYTF. CDR3 nucleotide sequence: TGTGCCAGCAGTTACGCGGCCCTAGCTTGGTCCGGCTACACCTTC.

There are many counts of this clonotype. J is TRBJ2-1 and V is TRBV12-3 or TRBV12-4; 7 bases align to TRBD2. The CDR3 loop spans 16 amino acids. Germline trimming cut 2 bases from V and 4 bases from J; bases unmatched to any gene: 8. The CDR3 nucleotides read TGTGCCAGCAGTTTACCGGCTAGCGGCCTGTACAATGAGCAGTTCTTC. It encodes CASSLPASGLYNEQFF.

This clonotype was observed a handful of times. The V gene is TRBV20-1, the J gene TRBJ2-3; TRBD1 matches at 9 bases. With 6 bases clipped from V and 5 bases from J, the junction kept 15 bases outside the gene matches. The germline gives CDR1 DFQATT, CDR2 SNEGSKA (reference sequence). This CDR3 is built from 16 residues. CDR3: CSAPSKGQGRGDTQYF. DNA of the CDR3: TGCAGTGCGCCTAGTAAAGGACAGGGGAGGGGAGATACGCAGTATTTT.

In this sample, this clonotype turned up a few times. The genes are TRBV20-1 and TRBJ2-5; 7 nucleotides line up with TRBD2. The CDR3 spans 14 residues. V trimming: 0 bases; J trimming: 5 bases; junction bases outside the gene matches: 6. Germline CDR1 and CDR2: DFQATT and SNEGSKA (reference sequence). CDR3 in amino acids: CSARDGEGRETQYF. The CDR3 coding sequence is TGCAGTGCTAGAGACGGGGAGGGCCGGGAGACCCAGTACTTC.

This clonotype came up a few times. V and J are TRBV12-3 or TRBV12-4 and TRBJ2-1, with 8 bases that match TRBD1. The CDR3 is 13 amino acids. Trimming removed 6 bases from V and 12 bases from J; junction bases left unmatched: 10. The CDR3 loop reads CASSRQGTVVQFF. CDR3 coding DNA: TGTGCCAGCAGCCGACAGGGGACAGTGGTGCAGTTCTTC.

The rearrangement uses TRBV15 and TRBJ2-3; TRBD1 aligns across 11 bases. CDR1 and CDR2 (germline): LNHNV, YYDKDF (reference sequence). The CDR3 loop spans 15 amino acids. V dropped 4 bases and J dropped 11; count of bases not matched to a gene: 11. CDR3 residues: CATSTGQGATTGQYF. The CDR3 DNA is TGTGCCACCAGCACCGGACAGGGGGCCACGACAGGGCAGTATTTT.

This clonotype was counted many times. The rearrangement uses TRBV14 and TRBJ2-7; D is perhaps TRBD1 or TRBD2 (5 bases each). CDR1 and CDR2 (germline): SGHDN, FVKESK. This CDR3 contains 16 residues. The V end lost 0 bases, the J end lost 5 bases, and 17 bases lay between the germline ends. DNA of the CDR3: TGTGCCAGCAGCCAAGATCTTTGGCCAGGGAGTAACGAGCAGTACTTC. This translates into CASSQDLWPGSNEQYF.

Ten or more counts support this clonotype. This rearrangement joins TRBV12-3 or TRBV12-4 to TRBJ2-2, with TRBD2 matching over 7 bases. The V gene end was trimmed by 6 bases and the J gene end by 0 bases; junction bases not matched to a gene: 1. This CDR3 region has 14 residues. The CDR3 nucleotides are TGTGCCAGCAGGAGCGGGGCGAACACCGGGGAGCTGTTTTTT. Its protein is CASRSGANTGELFF.

The chain couples TRBV6-2 or TRBV6-3 to TRBJ2-2; D is unclear. The CDR3 is made up of 21 amino acids. V was shortened by 6 bases and J by 1 base, with 30 bases between the two germline ends. Germline CDR1 is MNHEY and CDR2 is SVGEGT. The CDR3 sequence is CASSRRPGWPQGRENTGELFF. The CDR3 coding sequence is TGTGCCAGCAGCAGGAGACCCGGATGGCCGCAAGGAAGGGAGAACACCGGGGAGCTGTTTTTT.

The V gene is TRBV12-3 or TRBV12-4, the J gene TRBJ2-7, with D possibly TRBD1 on 6 matching bases. The ends were cut back, 0 bases at V and 6 bases at J, with 15 bases in the middle. This CDR3 has 15 amino acids. CDR3 sequence (DNA): TGTGCCAGCAGTTTAGCGGGCAGGGGATATGCCGAGCAGTACTTC. Amino acids: CASSLAGRGYAEQYF.

The rearrangement uses TRBV19 and TRBJ2-3; 8 bases match TRBD1. The V and J ends lost 7 bases and 8 bases, in that order; junction bases with no gene match: 11. The CDR3 consists of 14 residues. Germline CDR1 reads LNHDA; CDR2 reads SQIVND (reference sequence). CDR3 sequence: CASTRDRFKSTQYF. Written as DNA, the CDR3 is TGTGCCAGTACCCGGGACAGGTTTAAATCTACGCAGTATTTT. Full variable domain (rest looked up from reference TRBV19 and TRBJ2-3): DGGITQSPKYLFRKEGQNVTLSCEQNLNHDAMYWYRQDPGQGLRLIYYSQIVNDFQKGDIAEGYSVSREKKESFPLTVTSAQKNPTAFYLCASTRDRFKSTQYFGPGTRLTVL.

This clonotype was detected ten times or more. This sequence joins TRBV12-3 or TRBV12-4 and TRBJ2-1; no definite D call. The V gene lost 3 bases and the J gene lost 8 bases, with 20 bases spanning the gap. The CDR3 sequence is 16 residues long. The DNA for the CDR3 is TGTGCCAGCAGTTTCTCGAGGACGCTGGGCTCCGATGAGCAGTTCTTC. It encodes CASSFSRTLGSDEQFF.

A few counts support this clonotype. The CDR3 bases are TGTGCCAGCAGTAAGGACAGGACCACCTTAGGAAACATTCAGTACTTC. Translating gives CASSKDRTTLGNIQYF. The rearrangement links TRBV3-1 to TRBJ2-4, with 7 bases lining up with TRBD1. Trimming removed 6 bases from V and 6 bases from J; junction bases left unmatched: 14. This CDR3 spans 16 amino acids. Germline V gene lookup returns CDR1 LGHDT and CDR2 YNNKEL (reference sequence).

In this sample, this clonotype turned up many times. The V and J genes are TRBV10-2 and TRBJ2-3; possibly TRBD2 for D (6 bases). Looked up from germline, CDR1 is WSHSY and CDR2 is SAAADI. With 5 bases removed from V and 3 bases from J, the gap between germline ends came to 12 bases. CDR3 length equals 14 residues. The CDR3 DNA reads as TGCGCCAGCAGTTTCGCGGGAATTACAGATACGCAGTATTTT. Amino acid sequence: CASSFAGITDTQYF.

This clonotype was found a few times. This chain links TRBV5-1 with TRBJ2-3; no definite D call. Trimming pared 3 bases from V and 4 bases from J, leaving 6 bases between. Germline V gives CDR1 SGHRS, CDR2 YFSETQ. The CDR3 consists of 12 residues. The CDR3: CASSSDADTQYF. DNA for the CDR3: TGCGCCAGCAGCTCGGACGCAGATACGCAGTATTTT.

In its sample, this clonotype was seen many times. J is TRBJ2-2 and V is TRBV20-1; 9 bases line up with TRBD2. The CDR3 is 16 residues long. The germline gives CDR1 DFQATT, CDR2 SNEGSKA (reference sequence). V shed 1 base and J 3 bases; nucleotides not matched to a gene: 6. The CDR3 region has the DNA TGCAGTGCTAGAGGTCGGCTAGCGGGGTACACCGGGGAGCTGTTTTTT. Amino acid sequence: CSARGRLAGYTGELFF.

This clonotype was detected a few times. The rearrangement joins TRBV6-2 or TRBV6-3 to TRBJ2-7, with D tentatively TRBD1 or TRBD2 (5 bases each). The germline V gene has CDR1 MNHEY and CDR2 SVGEGT. The V end lost 10 bases, the J end lost 1 base, and 11 bases lay between the germline ends. The CDR3 sequence is 12 residues long. DNA for the CDR3: TGTGCCACCCGGGGCAGGTCCTACGAGCAGTACGTC. This translates into CATRGRSYEQYV.

Ten or more counts support this clonotype. The chain recombines TRBV2 with TRBJ1-1; possible D gene TRBD1, 6 bases. V was clipped by 6 bases and J by 0 bases, with 14 bases between them. The CDR3 spans 15 residues. The germline CDR1 and CDR2 sequences are SNHLY and FYNNEI. In DNA form, the CDR3 reads TGTGCCAGCAGGGGACCCGGGACACTGAACACTGAAGCTTTCTTT. It is translated as CASRGPGTLNTEAFF.

This clonotype was seen many times. The J gene is TRBJ1-2, the V gene TRBV6-5; D remains unclear. The V end was cut by 6 bases, the J end by 8 bases, with 10 bases between. CDR3 length: 11 amino acids. Germline CDR1 is MNHEY and CDR2 is SVGAGI. CDR3 region: CASRQDGGYTF. The CDR3 coding sequence is TGTGCCAGCAGGCAAGATGGGGGCTACACCTTC.

This clonotype was detected many times. This chain joins TRBV5-1 and TRBJ2-1; no reliable D call. The germline V gene encodes CDR1 SGHRS and CDR2 YFSETQ. The CDR3 sequence is 16 residues long. With 0 bases removed from V and 2 bases from J, the gap between germline ends came to 12 bases. The chain's CDR3 is CASSLAGPDPYNEQFF. CDR3 nucleotides: TGCGCCAGCAGCTTGGCCGGCCCCGATCCCTACAATGAGCAGTTCTTC.

CDR3 DNA sequence: TGTGCCTGGAGTGTAATTTTATACGAGCAGTACTTC. It yields the protein CAWSVILYEQYF. V gene TRBV30 combines with J gene TRBJ2-7; D unresolved. Trimming cost V 0 bases and J 4 bases, with 7 bases left between them. The germline CDR1 and CDR2 sequences are GTSNPN and SVGIG (reference sequence). The CDR3 runs 12 residues.